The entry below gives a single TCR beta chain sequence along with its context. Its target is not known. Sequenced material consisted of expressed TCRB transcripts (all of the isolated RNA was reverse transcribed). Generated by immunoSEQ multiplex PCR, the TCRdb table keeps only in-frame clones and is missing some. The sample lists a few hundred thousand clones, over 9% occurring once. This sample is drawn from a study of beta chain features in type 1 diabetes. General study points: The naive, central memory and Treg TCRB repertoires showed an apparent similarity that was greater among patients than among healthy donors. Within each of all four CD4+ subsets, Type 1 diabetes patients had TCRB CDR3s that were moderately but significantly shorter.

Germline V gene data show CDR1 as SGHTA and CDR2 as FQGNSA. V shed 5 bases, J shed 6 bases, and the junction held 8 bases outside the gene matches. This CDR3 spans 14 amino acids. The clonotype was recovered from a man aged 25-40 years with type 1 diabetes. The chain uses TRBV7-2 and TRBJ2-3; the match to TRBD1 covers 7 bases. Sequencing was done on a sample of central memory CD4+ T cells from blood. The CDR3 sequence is CASSPHRGVDTQYF. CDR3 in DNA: TGTGCCAGCAGCCCACACAGGGGAGTGGATACGCAGTATTTT.